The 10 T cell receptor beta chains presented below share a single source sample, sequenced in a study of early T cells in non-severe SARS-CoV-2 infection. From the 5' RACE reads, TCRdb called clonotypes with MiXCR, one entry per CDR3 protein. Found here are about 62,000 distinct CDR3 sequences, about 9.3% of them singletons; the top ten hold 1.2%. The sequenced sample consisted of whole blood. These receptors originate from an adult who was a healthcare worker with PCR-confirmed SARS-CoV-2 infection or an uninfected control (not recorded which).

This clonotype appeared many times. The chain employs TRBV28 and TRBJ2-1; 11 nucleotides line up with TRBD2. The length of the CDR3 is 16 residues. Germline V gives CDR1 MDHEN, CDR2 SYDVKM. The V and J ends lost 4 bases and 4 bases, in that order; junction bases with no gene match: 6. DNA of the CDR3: TGTGCCAGCAGTTCCGGGACTAGCGGTTCGTACAATGAGCAGTTCTTC. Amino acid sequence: CASSSGTSGSYNEQFF.

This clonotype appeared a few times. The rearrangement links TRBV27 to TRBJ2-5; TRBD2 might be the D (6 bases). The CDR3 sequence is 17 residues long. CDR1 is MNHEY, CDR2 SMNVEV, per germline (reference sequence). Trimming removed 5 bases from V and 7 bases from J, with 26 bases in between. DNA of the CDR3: TGTGCCAGCAGTATCGACCGGGCCCCCAGGGAGGTACGGACCCAGTACTTC. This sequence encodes CASSIDRAPREVRTQYF.

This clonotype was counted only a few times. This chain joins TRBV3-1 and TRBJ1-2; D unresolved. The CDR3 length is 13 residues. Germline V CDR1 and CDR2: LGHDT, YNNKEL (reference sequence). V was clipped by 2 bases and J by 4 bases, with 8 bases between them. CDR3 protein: CASSQYKGYGYTF. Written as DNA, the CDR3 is TGTGCCAGCAGCCAATACAAGGGCTATGGCTACACCTTC.

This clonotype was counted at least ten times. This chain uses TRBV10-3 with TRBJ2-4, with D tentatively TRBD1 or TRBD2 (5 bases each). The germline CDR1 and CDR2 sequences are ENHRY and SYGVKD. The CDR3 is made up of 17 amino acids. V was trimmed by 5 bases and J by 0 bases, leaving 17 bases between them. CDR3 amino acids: CAISRDAAILAKNIQYF. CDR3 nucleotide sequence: TGTGCCATCAGTAGGGACGCAGCGATCCTAGCCAAAAACATTCAGTACTTC.

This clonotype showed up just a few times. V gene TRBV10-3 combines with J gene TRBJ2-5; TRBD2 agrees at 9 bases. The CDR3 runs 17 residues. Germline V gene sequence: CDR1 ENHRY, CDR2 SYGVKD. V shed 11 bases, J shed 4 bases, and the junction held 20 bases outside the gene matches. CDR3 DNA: TGTGCCCTTAACCTGGGTCGTCTTATTAGCGGGGGAGAGACCCAGTACTTC. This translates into CALNLGRLISGGETQYF.

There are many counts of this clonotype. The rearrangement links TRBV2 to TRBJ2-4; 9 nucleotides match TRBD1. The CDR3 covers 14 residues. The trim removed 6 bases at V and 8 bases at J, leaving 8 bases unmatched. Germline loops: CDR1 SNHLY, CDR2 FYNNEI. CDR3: CASSYTGGMDIQYF. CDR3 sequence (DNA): TGTGCCAGCAGCTACACAGGGGGCATGGACATTCAGTACTTC.

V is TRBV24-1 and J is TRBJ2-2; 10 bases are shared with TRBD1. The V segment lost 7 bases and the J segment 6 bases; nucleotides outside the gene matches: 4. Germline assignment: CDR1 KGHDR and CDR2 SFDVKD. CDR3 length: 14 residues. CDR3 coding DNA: TGTGCCACCAGCCGGACAGGGGGTCCCGGGGAGCTGTTTTTT. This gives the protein CATSRTGGPGELFF.

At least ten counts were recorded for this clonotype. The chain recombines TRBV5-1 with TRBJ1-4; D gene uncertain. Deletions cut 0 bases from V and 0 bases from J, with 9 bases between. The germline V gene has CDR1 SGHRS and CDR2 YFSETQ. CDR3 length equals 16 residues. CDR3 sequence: CASSLERQATNEKLFF. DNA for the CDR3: TGCGCCAGCAGCTTGGAGAGACAAGCAACTAATGAAAAACTGTTTTTT.

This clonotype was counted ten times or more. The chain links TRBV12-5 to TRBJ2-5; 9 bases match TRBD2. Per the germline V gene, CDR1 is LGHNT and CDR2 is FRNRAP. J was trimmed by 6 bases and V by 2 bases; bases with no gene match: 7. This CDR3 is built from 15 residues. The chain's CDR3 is CASGLIIAGAKTQYF. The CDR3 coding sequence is TGTGCTAGTGGTTTGATCATAGCGGGGGCGAAGACCCAGTACTTC. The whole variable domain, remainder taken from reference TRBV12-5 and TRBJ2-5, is DARVTQTPRHKVTEMGQEVTMRCQPILGHNTVFWYRQTMMQGLELLAYFRNRAPLDDSGMPKDRFSAEMPDATLATLKIQPSEPRDSAVYFCASGLIIAGAKTQYFGPGTRLLVL.

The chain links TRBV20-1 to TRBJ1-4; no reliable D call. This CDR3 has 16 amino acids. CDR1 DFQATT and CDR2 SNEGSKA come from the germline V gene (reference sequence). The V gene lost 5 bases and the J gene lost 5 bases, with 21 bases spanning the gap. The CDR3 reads CSAVPISSGSNEKLFF. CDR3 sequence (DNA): TGCAGTGCTGTCCCTATCTCCTCGGGCAGCAATGAAAAACTGTTTTTT.